The 20 T cell receptor beta chains in this list originate from one sample, sequenced in a study of blood T cells in healthy people across ages. A sample-barcoded 5' primer and a J-beta primer mix were used in a second PCR of roughly 7 to 11 cycles. MiXCR, applied by TCRdb to the 5' RACE reads, yields one record per CDR3 protein. The sample holds over 1,500,000 distinct CDR3 sequences, about 49% seen once. Sequences were obtained from blood. All receptors come from a woman between 40 and 55 years old in good health.

This clonotype was observed a handful of times. The gene calls are TRBV7-2 and TRBJ2-1, with 8 positions matching TRBD2. Losses at the gene ends were 5 bases for V and 0 bases for J; bases not matched to a gene: 6. From germline, CDR1 is SGHTA and CDR2 FQGNSA. The length of the CDR3 is 16 residues. In nucleotides, the CDR3 is TGTGCCAGCAGCCCGGGAGGGATCAGCTCCTACAATGAGCAGTTCTTC. Translated, it gives CASSPGGISSYNEQFF. Drawing the rest from reference TRBV7-2 and TRBJ2-1, the complete variable domain is GAGVSQSPSNKVTEKGKDVELRCDPISGHTALYWYRQSLGQGLEFLIYFQGNSAPDKSGLPSDRFSAERTGGSVSTLTIQRTQQEDSAVYLCASSPGGISSYNEQFFGPGTRLTVL.

The chain has TRBV4-2 and TRBJ2-1; D is possibly TRBD1 (6 bases). V gave up 1 base and J gave up 2 bases, with 18 bases separating them. The CDR3 contains 18 residues. Germline-derived CDR1 and CDR2 are LGHNA and YNFKEQ. The CDR3 reads CASSQAPSRGETYNEQFF. Here the CDR3 DNA reads TGTGCCAGCAGCCAAGCCCCCTCCAGGGGCGAGACCTACAATGAGCAGTTCTTC.

This chain links TRBV28 with TRBJ2-5; 7 bases match TRBD2. V trimming: 5 bases; J trimming: 3 bases; junction bases outside the gene matches: 9. The germline CDR1 and CDR2 sequences are MDHEN and SYDVKM. This CDR3 is 15 amino acids long. The CDR3 DNA reads TGTGCCAGCAGTCCGACCGAGCGGGGTAAAGAGACCCAGTACTTC. This codes for CASSPTERGKETQYF.

V is TRBV27 and J is TRBJ2-4, with TRBD1 matching over 8 bases. The end of the DNA is better explained by TRBJ2-7, so the J call may be wrong. Germline CDR1 MNHEY, CDR2 SMNVEV (reference sequence). This CDR3 contains 15 residues. The CDR3 here is CASSLGQGALHEQYF. CDR3 bases: TGTGCCAGCAGTTTAGGGCAGGGGGCGCTCCACGAGCAGTACTTC.

The chain employs TRBV6-1 and TRBJ2-7; the D gene is possibly TRBD2 (5 bases). This CDR3 has 16 amino acids. With 7 bases removed from V and 7 bases from J, the gap between germline ends came to 26 bases. Looked up from germline, CDR1 is MNHNS and CDR2 is SASEGT. The chain's CDR3 is CASNTAGGRTYNEQYF. The CDR3 bases are TGTGCCAGCAATACCGCTGGAGGTAGGACCTACAATGAGCAGTACTTC.

This chain links TRBV28 with TRBJ2-7; D unclear. The CDR3 sequence is 14 residues long. Germline CDR1 reads MDHEN; CDR2 reads SYDVKM. Trimming removed 2 bases from V and 6 bases from J, with 14 bases in between. The CDR3 nucleotides read TGTGCCAGCAGTTTAATCCCCAGGATTGGCGAGCAGTACTTC. Translated: CASSLIPRIGEQYF.

This clonotype was detected a few times. A much more abundant neighbour one base away suggests this may be a read error. The chain carries TRBV4-2 and TRBJ2-5; 11 bases line up with TRBD1. The CDR3 length is 17 residues. Germline assignment: CDR1 LGHNA and CDR2 YNFKEQ. CDR3 DNA sequence: TGTGCCGGCAGCCATGGACAGGGGGCGCAAGAATCAGAGACCCAGTACTTC. As protein: CAGSHGQGAQESETQYF.

This clonotype was counted only a few times. The chain couples TRBV20-1 to TRBJ2-7; 10 nucleotides line up with TRBD2. V lost 2 bases, J lost 5 bases, and 6 bases stayed unmatched. Germline CDR1 is DFQATT and CDR2 is SNEGSKA (reference sequence). The CDR3 has 14 residues. In DNA, the CDR3 is TGCAGTGCTAGACGTAGCGGGGGGATGAACGAGCAGTACTTC. Translated, it gives CSARRSGGMNEQYF.

The table lists this clonotype with a few counts. V and J are TRBV20-1 and TRBJ2-6; possibly TRBD1 or TRBD2 for D (5 bases each). CDR3 length equals 17 residues. Germline V gene data show CDR1 as DFQATT and CDR2 as SNEGSKA (reference sequence). V lost 0 bases and J 0 bases, leaving 12 bases between the germline ends. The CDR3 reads CSARDRTGASGANVLTF. CDR3 bases: TGCAGTGCTAGAGATCGTACCGGGGCCTCTGGGGCCAACGTCCTGACTTTC.

This clonotype was seen only a few times. The gene calls are TRBV20-1 and TRBJ2-3; a weak D match, TRBD2 (6 bases). Germline V gene lookup returns CDR1 DFQATT and CDR2 SNEGSKA (reference sequence). Trimming shortened V by 5 bases and J by 6 bases, and 18 bases separated the two germline ends. The CDR3 is 14 amino acids. CDR3 nucleotide sequence: TGCAGTGCTGAGGGGAGGTTACGTAGGGATACGCAGTATTTT. As protein: CSAEGRLRRDTQYF.

The gene calls are TRBV7-9 and TRBJ2-3; 10 bases are a match to TRBD2. J gave up 3 bases and V 9 bases, and 12 bases lay outside the gene matches. This CDR3 is built from 16 residues. Per germline, CDR1 SEHNR and CDR2 FQNEAQ (reference sequence). CDR3 DNA sequence: TGTGCCAGTGGCTCTGGACTAGCGGAGTATACAGATACGCAGTATTTT. Protein: CASGSGLAEYTDTQYF.

The genes are TRBV9 and TRBJ2-6; 7 nucleotides align to TRBD1. The germline V gene encodes CDR1 SGDLS and CDR2 YYNGEE. V lost 4 bases to trimming and J lost 0 bases; unmatched junction nucleotides: 4. There are 16 residues in the CDR3. The CDR3 DNA is TGTGCCAGCAGCAACACAGGGGTCTCTGGGGCCAACGTCCTGACTTTC. Translating it yields CASSNTGVSGANVLTF.

This clonotype was counted only a few times. J is TRBJ2-3 and V is TRBV20-1, with 12 bases lining up with TRBD2. From germline, CDR1 is DFQATT and CDR2 SNEGSKA (reference sequence). This CDR3 has 14 residues. Germline trimming cut 5 bases from V and 5 bases from J; bases unmatched to any gene: 5. CDR3 amino acids: CSAPSGGAGDTQYF. CDR3 sequence (DNA): TGCAGTGCTCCTAGCGGGGGGGCTGGAGATACGCAGTATTTT.

This chain's CDR3 is CASTKPGLAGGNEQFF. The CDR3, as DNA: TGTGCCAGCACCAAACCCGGACTAGCGGGGGGGAATGAGCAGTTCTTC. The genes are TRBV6-2 or TRBV6-3 and TRBJ2-1, with 15 bases aligning to TRBD2. This CDR3 has 16 residues. V shed 7 bases and J 7 bases; nucleotides not matched to a gene: 8. Germline V gives CDR1 MNHEY, CDR2 SVGEGT.

In this sample, this clonotype turned up a few times. The gene calls are TRBV25-1 and TRBJ2-7; D is perhaps TRBD2 (5 bases). This CDR3 has 15 residues. V dropped 4 bases and J dropped 2 bases, with 15 bases sitting between them. CDR1 and CDR2 from the germline V gene are MGHDK and SYGVNS. The CDR3 nucleotides are TGTGCCAGCAGTGGTTACGGGGAGCTTGCCTACGAGCAGTACTTC. Protein sequence: CASSGYGELAYEQYF.

V is TRBV4-1 and J is TRBJ2-1; tentative D call: TRBD2 (6 bases). CDR1 is MGHRA, CDR2 YSYEKL, per germline. Trimming cost V 3 bases and J 0 bases, with 12 bases left between them. The CDR3 has 16 residues. Here the CDR3 reads CASSHTGGVSYNEQFF. CDR3 nucleotide sequence: TGCGCCAGCAGCCACACGGGCGGGGTCTCCTACAATGAGCAGTTCTTC.

The V call is TRBV24-1, the J call TRBJ2-1, with D perhaps TRBD2 (5 bases). CDR1 and CDR2 from the germline V gene are KGHDR and SFDVKD. The CDR3 is 16 amino acids. V lost 3 bases and J 6 bases, leaving 17 bases between the germline ends. The DNA of the CDR3 is TGTGCCACCAGTGATCCTGCGGGCAGAAGCTCCAATGAGCAGTTCTTC. The encoded protein is CATSDPAGRSSNEQFF.

This chain joins TRBV20-1 and TRBJ1-2, with 7 bases that match TRBD1. The germline V gene encodes CDR1 DFQATT and CDR2 SNEGSKA (reference sequence). V lost 0 bases to trimming and J lost 5 bases; unmatched junction nucleotides: 6. This CDR3 is 14 amino acids long. CDR3 nucleotide sequence: TGCAGTGCTAGAGATGGAGGGGGCTGGTATGGCTACACCTTC. Its translation: CSARDGGGWYGYTF.

This clonotype was seen once. The chain links TRBV3-1 to TRBJ1-4; D gene unclear. Trimming took off 4 bases at V and 2 bases at J, with 8 bases between the two ends. The CDR3 is made up of 14 amino acids. Germline values: CDR1 LGHDT, CDR2 YNNKEL (reference sequence). Written as DNA, the CDR3 is TGTGCCAGCAGCCTCTATACGACTAATGAAAAACTGTTTTTT. It encodes CASSLYTTNEKLFF.

This clonotype has a handful of counts. The chain is built from TRBV20-1 and TRBJ2-3, with 12 positions matching TRBD2. This CDR3 has 16 amino acids. V shed 6 bases, J shed 5 bases, and the junction held 12 bases outside the gene matches. From germline, CDR1 is DFQATT and CDR2 SNEGSKA (reference sequence). The CDR3 here is CSALEGTSGRKDTQYF. The CDR3, as DNA: TGCAGTGCCCTGGAGGGGACTAGCGGGCGAAAAGATACGCAGTATTTT.